This record looks at one T cell receptor (beta chain) sequence and its context. The CDR3 consists of 15 residues. Unmatched junction bases numbered 7, after V lost 0 bases and J lost 10 bases. Germline CDR1 and CDR2: LGHDT and YNNKEL (reference sequence). These data are taken from a study of blood T cell repertoires in COVID-19. Method: immunoSEQ multiplex PCR; TCRdb's copy keeps in-frame clones and lacks some. The repertoire includes just over 350,000 clones, roughly 87% of them detected once, and roughly 3% sits in the top ten. The chain links TRBV3-1 (or the pseudogene TRBV3-2) to TRBJ1-4, with TRBD1 matching 8 bases. This clonotype was obtained from a woman aged 30 to 39 who had recovered from COVID-19. Material for sequencing was PBMCs or T cells enriched from blood (not recorded which). The CDR3 sequence is CASSQDPGGSGKLFF. In nucleotides, the CDR3 is TGTGCCAGCAGCCAAGATCCAGGGGGCTCAGGAAAACTGTTTTTT.